The 5 T cell receptor beta chains in this list originate from one sample, sequenced in a study of T cell repertoires in cytomegalovirus infection. TCRdb reanalysed the reads using MiXCR and keeps one entry per CDR3 protein. The sample has fewer than 200,000 distinct CDR3 sequences, roughly 19% seen once. The sample comprised PBMCs. The origin of the receptors is a human donor in good health (CMV status not recorded). Some clones in this sample may be carry-over from other donors' samples.

In its sample, this clonotype was seen a few times. This sequence joins TRBV6-6 and TRBJ2-1; D call uncertain. Deletions cut 5 bases from V and 8 bases from J, with 13 bases between. The length of the CDR3 is 13 residues. The V gene's germline CDR1 is MNHNY and CDR2 SVGAGI (reference sequence). The CDR3 DNA follows: TGTGCCAGCAGTGCTTCTAGGGCGGATGAGCAGTTCTTC. Its translation: CASSASRADEQFF.

The J gene is TRBJ2-1, the V gene TRBV30, with 8 nucleotides matching TRBD2. After removal of 1 base from V and 2 bases from J, the junction contained 25 bases not matched to a gene. The CDR3 runs to 22 residues. CDR1 is GTSNPN, CDR2 SVGIG, per germline (reference sequence). This CDR3 is CAWSGPPGGERGGRRAYNEQFF. For the CDR3, the DNA is TGTGCCTGGAGTGGTCCCCCGGGGGGGGAGCGGGGAGGGAGAAGGGCCTACAATGAGCAGTTCTTC.

This clonotype was seen only a few times. This rearrangement joins TRBV20-1 to TRBJ2-7; no firm D call. The germline CDR1 and CDR2 sequences are DFQATT and SNEGSKA (reference sequence). With 0 bases removed from V and 3 bases from J, the gap between germline ends came to 9 bases. CDR3 size: 13 residues. CDR3 sequence reads: CSARDRKGYEQYF. CDR3 sequence (DNA): TGCAGTGCTAGAGATAGGAAGGGCTACGAGCAGTACTTC.

Only a few counts were recorded for this clonotype. The chain combines TRBV7-9 with TRBJ1-2; 7 nucleotides match TRBD1. CDR3 length: 15 amino acids. Germline CDR1 and CDR2: SEHNR and FQNEAQ (reference sequence). Losses at the gene ends were 3 bases for V and 4 bases for J; bases not matched to a gene: 8. The CDR3 coding sequence is TGTGCCAGCAGCTTCCGGGACAGCCCGATCTATGGCTACACCTTC. Translated, it gives CASSFRDSPIYGYTF. The variable domain in full, with the rest retrieved from reference TRBV7-9 and TRBJ1-2, is DTGVSQNPRHKITKRGQNVTFRCDPISEHNRLYWYRQTLGQGPEFLTYFQNEAQLEKSRLLSDRFSAERPKGSFSTLEIQRTEQGDSAMYLCASSFRDSPIYGYTFGSGTRLTVV.

The V call is TRBV28, the J call TRBJ1-4; maybe TRBD1 (5 bases). Per the germline V gene, CDR1 is MDHEN and CDR2 is SYDVKM. Between the trimmed V and J ends, which lost 7 bases and 5 bases, there was a span of 14 bases. The CDR3 is made up of 14 amino acids. The CDR3 sequence is CASTGGPRNEKLFF. In DNA, the CDR3 is TGTGCCAGCACCGGGGGACCGAGGAATGAAAAACTGTTTTTT.